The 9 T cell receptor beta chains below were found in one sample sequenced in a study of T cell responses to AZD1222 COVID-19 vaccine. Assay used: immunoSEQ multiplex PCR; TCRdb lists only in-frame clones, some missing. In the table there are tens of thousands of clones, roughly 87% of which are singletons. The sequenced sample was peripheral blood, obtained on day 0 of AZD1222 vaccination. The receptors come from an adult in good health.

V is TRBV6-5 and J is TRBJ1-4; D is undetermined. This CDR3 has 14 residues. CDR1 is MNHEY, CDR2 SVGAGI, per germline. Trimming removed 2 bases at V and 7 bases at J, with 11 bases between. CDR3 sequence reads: CASSYGSGAEKLFF. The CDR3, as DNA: TGTGCCAGCAGTTACGGCTCGGGAGCTGAAAAACTGTTTTTT.

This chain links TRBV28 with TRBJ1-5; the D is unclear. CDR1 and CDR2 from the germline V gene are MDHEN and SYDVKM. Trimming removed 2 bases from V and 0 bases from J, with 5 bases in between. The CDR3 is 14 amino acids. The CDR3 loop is CASSLTDSNQPQHF. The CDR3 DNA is TGTGCCAGCAGTTTAACGGATAGCAATCAGCCCCAGCATTTT.

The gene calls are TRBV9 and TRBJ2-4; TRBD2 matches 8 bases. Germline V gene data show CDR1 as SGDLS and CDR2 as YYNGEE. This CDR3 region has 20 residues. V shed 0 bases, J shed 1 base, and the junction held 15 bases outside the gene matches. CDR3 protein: CASSVGLASVSGVAKNIQYF. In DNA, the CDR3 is TGTGCCAGCAGCGTAGGACTAGCGAGTGTGTCGGGAGTGGCCAAAAACATTCAGTACTTC.

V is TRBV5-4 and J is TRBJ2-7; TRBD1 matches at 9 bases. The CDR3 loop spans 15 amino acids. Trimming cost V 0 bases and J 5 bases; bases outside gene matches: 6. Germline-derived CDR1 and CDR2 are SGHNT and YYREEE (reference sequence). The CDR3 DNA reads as TGTGCCAGCAGCTTGGGGGGGACAGGGACCCACGAGCAGTACTTC. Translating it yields CASSLGGTGTHEQYF.

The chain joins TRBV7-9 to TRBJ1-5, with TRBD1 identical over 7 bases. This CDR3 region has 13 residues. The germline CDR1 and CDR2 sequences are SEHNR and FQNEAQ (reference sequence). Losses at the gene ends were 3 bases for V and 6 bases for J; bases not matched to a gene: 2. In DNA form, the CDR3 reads TGTGCCAGCAGCTTCGCAGGGGGTCAGCCCCAGCATTTT. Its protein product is CASSFAGGQPQHF. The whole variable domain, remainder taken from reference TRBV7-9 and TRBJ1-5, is DTGVSQNPRHKITKRGQNVTFRCDPISEHNRLYWYRQTLGQGPEFLTYFQNEAQLEKSRLLSDRFSAERPKGSFSTLEIQRTEQGDSAMYLCASSFAGGQPQHFGDGTRLSIL.

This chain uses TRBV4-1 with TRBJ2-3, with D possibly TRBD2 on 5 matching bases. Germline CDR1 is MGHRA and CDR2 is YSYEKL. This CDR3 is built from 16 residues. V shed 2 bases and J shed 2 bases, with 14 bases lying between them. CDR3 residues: CASSQPLAKTTDTQYF. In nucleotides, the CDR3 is TGCGCCAGCAGCCAACCCTTAGCGAAAACCACAGATACGCAGTATTTT.

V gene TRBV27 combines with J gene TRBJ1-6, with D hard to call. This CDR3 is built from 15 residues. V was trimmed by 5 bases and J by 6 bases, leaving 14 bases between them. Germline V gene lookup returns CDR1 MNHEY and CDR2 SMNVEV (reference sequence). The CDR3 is CASSPRGRSNSPLHF. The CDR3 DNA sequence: TGTGCCAGCAGTCCCCGTGGTAGAAGTAATTCACCCCTCCACTTT.

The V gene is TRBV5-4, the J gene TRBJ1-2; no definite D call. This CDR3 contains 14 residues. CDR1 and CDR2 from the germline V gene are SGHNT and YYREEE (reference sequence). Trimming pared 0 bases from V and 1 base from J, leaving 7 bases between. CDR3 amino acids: CASSLVGINYGYTF. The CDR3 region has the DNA TGTGCCAGCAGCTTGGTCGGCATTAACTATGGCTACACCTTC.

CDR3 coding DNA: TGTGCCAGCAGCTCGGGGAGGGAGCTGTTTTTT. Translation: CASSSGRELFF. The V call is TRBV3-1 (or the pseudogene TRBV3-2), the J call TRBJ2-2, with TRBD2 as a possible D gene (5 bases). The CDR3 is 11 amino acids. Per germline, CDR1 LGHDT and CDR2 YNNKEL (reference sequence). Between the trimmed V and J ends, which lost 5 bases and 9 bases, there was a span of 7 bases.